Sequencing of this TCR beta chain was carried out in a study of blood T cells in healthy people across ages. V lost 4 bases, J lost 5 bases, and 15 bases lay in between. The germline gives CDR1 SGDLS, CDR2 YYNGEE. The CDR3 extends over 14 amino acids. The authors isolated at least 7 million PBMCs per sample. Total RNA amounts of at least 5.5 micrograms were extracted per sample. The sample holds a few counts of this clonotype. Combining a sample-barcoded 5' primer with a J-beta primer mix, a second PCR ran for roughly 7 to 11 cycles. TCRdb reprocessed the 5' RACE reads via MiXCR and lists one record per CDR3 protein. The sample contains about 800,000 distinct CDR3 sequences, just under 25% of which appear only once. These same records also appear under a second study, on T cells of mothers and their children. That paper notes: Study donors consisted of a few healthy Caucasian mothers and their six children.

The chain employs TRBV9 and TRBJ2-5, with D possibly being TRBD2 (5 bases). The receptor comes from a boy between 10 and 17 years old in good health. Sequencing was performed on blood. Here the CDR3 reads CASSSVGVGETQYF. CDR3 DNA sequence: TGTGCCAGCAGCAGCGTCGGGGTGGGGGAGACCCAGTACTTC.